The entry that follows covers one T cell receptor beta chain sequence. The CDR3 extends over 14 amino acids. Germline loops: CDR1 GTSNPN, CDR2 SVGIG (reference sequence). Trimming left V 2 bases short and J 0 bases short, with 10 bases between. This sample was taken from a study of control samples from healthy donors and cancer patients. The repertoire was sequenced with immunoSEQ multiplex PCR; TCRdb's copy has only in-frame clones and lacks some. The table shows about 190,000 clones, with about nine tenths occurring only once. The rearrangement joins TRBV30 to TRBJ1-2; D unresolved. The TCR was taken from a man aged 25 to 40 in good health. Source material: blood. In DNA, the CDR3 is TGTGCCTGGAGTCGACCCAGAACTAACTATGGCTACACCTTC. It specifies CAWSRPRTNYGYTF.